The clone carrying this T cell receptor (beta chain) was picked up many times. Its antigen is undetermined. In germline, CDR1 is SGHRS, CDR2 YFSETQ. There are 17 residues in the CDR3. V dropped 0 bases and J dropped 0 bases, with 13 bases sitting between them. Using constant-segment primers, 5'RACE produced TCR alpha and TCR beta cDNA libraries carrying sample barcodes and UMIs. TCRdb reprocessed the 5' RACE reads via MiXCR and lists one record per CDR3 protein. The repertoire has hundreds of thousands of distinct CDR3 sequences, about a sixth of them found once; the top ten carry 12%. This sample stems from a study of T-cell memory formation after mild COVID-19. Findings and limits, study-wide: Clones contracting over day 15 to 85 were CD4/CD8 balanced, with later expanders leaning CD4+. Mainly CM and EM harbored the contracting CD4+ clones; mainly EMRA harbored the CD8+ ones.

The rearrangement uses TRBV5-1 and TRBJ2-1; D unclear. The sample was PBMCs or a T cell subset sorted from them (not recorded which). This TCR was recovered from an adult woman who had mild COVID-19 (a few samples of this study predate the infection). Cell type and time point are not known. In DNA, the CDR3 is TGCGCCAGCAGCTTGGGGTTGGGCAGGAGCTCCTACAATGAGCAGTTCTTC. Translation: CASSLGLGRSSYNEQFF.